The T cell receptor beta chain described here comes from a study of molecular identifiers for immune sequencing clone quantification. Study-level results: Identical TCR molecules can share a barcode, and this sharing could underestimate highly expanded clone sizes. Clones with over 20 RNA copies captured over 99% of effector molecules but under 1% of naive ones.

TCRdb reprocessed the PCR reads via MiXCR and lists one record per CDR3 protein. Among some 91,000 distinct CDR3 sequences listed, approximately 24% were seen once. In its sample, this clonotype ranks as medium-sized. No antigen is known for it. Based on a CD8+CD4-CCR7+CD45RA+ profile, naive CD8 T cells were sorted. The CDR3 consists of 12 residues. The junction had 1 base not matched to a gene; V was cut back by 2 bases and J by 9 bases. Looked up from germline, CDR1 is SQVTM and CDR2 is ANQGSEA. The sample consisted of naive CD8+ T cells from blood, with Jurkat cell RNA spiked in. Sample subset: FACS-sorted CD8+CD4-CCR7+CD45RA+ naive T cells. This chain joins TRBV29-1 and TRBJ2-1; 10 bases match TRBD2. The sequence was collected from a human donor in good health. Some libraries in this study had Jurkat cell RNA spiked in. The DNA of the CDR3 is TGCAGCGTTGAACCTAGCGGGGGTGAGCAGTTCTTC. Its translation: CSVEPSGGEQFF.